A single TCR beta chain is shown here with its context. The CDR3 is 18 amino acids. Germline CDR1 and CDR2: SGDLS and YYNGEE. Trimming removed 0 bases from V and 2 bases from J; junction bases left unmatched: 12. Clones were read by immunoSEQ multiplex PCR, and TCRdb kept only the in-frame ones, dropping some. Of approximately 50,000 clones listed, approximately 92% are singletons. The entry originates in a study of T cell changes during pregnancy in multiple sclerosis. The rearrangement uses TRBV9 and TRBJ2-3; TRBD2 matches 7 bases. The receptor was derived from a female donor with multiple sclerosis, enrolled in a pregnancy study. The sample here was CD4+ T cells from peripheral blood mononuclear cells, taken in the third trimester of pregnancy. CDR3 sequence: CASSVVWGAGKITDTQYF. DNA for the CDR3: TGTGCCAGCAGCGTAGTATGGGGAGCGGGAAAGATCACAGATACGCAGTATTTT.